This T cell receptor beta chain was profiled in a study of T cell repertoires in cytomegalovirus infection. Study-wide results and limits: Cumulative frequency of public TCR beta families picked out carriers of CMV plus the relevant HLA.

TCRdb ran MiXCR on the reads and lists one entry per CDR3 protein. Among 310,000 or so distinct CDR3 sequences listed, 17% were seen once. About this clonotype: The antigen remains unidentified.

The ends were cut back, 5 bases at V and 5 bases at J, with 11 bases in the middle. This CDR3 is 12 amino acids long. Germline V gene sequence: CDR1 SGHRS, CDR2 YFSETQ. This chain connects TRBV5-1 to TRBJ2-7; tentatively, D is TRBD2 (5 bases). The source of this sequence is a human donor in good health (CMV status not recorded). Some clones in this sample may be carry-over from other donors' samples. Sequencing was performed on PBMCs. CDR3 residues: CASSRGFHEQYF. CDR3 coding DNA: TGCGCCAGCAGTCGAGGGTTCCACGAGCAGTACTTC.